What follows describes a single T cell receptor beta chain. Its antigen is undetermined. This record belongs to a study of T cells expressing NK-cell markers. Study as a whole: The study drew TCR beta repertoires from sorted CD3+CD56+NKG2C+, CD3+CD56+NKG2C- and CD3+CD56-NKG2C+ T cells. Among eight sequenced donors, seven carried HCMV seropositivity while one was seronegative.

For each CDR3 protein, TCRdb gives one entry from its re-call of the 5' RACE reads, without DNA. In all, the sample yields roughly 430,000 distinct CDR3 sequences. CDR1 is DFQATT and CDR2 is SNEGSKA in the germline V gene (reference sequence). The CDR3 has 15 amino acids. Study-wide results and caveats: The CD3+CD56-NKG2C+ fraction was also led by these clonotypes in several donors. HCMV specificity of expanded NKG2C+ T cell clones remained unclear.

This sequence originates from a woman between 18 and 75 years old in good health. What was sequenced was blood T cells: a sorted CD56 or NKG2C T cell subset, CD4+ or CD8+ T cells, or bulk PBMC T cells (not recorded which). This chain uses TRBV20-1 with TRBJ2-3. The CDR3 loop reads CSAPEQKQLGDTQYF.